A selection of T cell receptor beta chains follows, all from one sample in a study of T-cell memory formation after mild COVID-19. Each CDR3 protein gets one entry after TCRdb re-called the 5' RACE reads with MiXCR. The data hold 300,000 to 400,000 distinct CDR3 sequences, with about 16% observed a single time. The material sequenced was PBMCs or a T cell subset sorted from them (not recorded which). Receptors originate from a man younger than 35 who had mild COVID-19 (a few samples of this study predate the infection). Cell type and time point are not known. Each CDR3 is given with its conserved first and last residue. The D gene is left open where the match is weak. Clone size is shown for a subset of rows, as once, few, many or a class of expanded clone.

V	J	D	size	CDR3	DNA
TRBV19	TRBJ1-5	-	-	CASSARGGPQHF	TGTGCCAGTTCTGCCAGGGGAGGTCCCCAGCATTTT
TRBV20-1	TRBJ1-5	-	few	CSARDLGNSHQPQHF	TGCAGTGCTAGAGATCTCGGTAACAGCCATCAGCCCCAGCATTTT
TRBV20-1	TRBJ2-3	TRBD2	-	CSALATSGGDSGRQYF	TGCAGCGCACTCGCGACTAGCGGGGGGGACTCCGGGAGGCAGTATTTT
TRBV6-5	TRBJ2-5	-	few	CASSYVGDRQETQYF	TGTGCCAGCAGTTACGTTGGGGACCGACAAGAGACCCAGTACTTC
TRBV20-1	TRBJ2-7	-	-	CSAILSYEQYF	TGCAGTGCTATTCTCAGTTACGAGCAGTACTTC
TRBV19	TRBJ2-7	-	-	CASSIADGRYEQYF	TGTGCCAGTAGTATAGCCGACGGGCGCTACGAGCAGTACTTC
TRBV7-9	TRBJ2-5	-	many	CASSKPVAASQETQYF	TGTGCCAGCAGCAAACCGGTGGCAGCGAGCCAAGAGACCCAGTACTTC
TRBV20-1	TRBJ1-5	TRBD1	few	CSARGNRGFGNRPQHF	TGCAGTGCTAGGGGAAACAGGGGTTTTGGGAATCGGCCCCAGCATTTT
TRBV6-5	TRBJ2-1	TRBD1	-	CASSYSTGEYNEQFF	TGTGCCAGCAGTTACTCGACAGGGGAATACAATGAGCAGTTCTTC
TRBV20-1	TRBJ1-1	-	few	CSASSQGRIEAFF	TGCAGTGCTAGCTCCCAAGGACGGATTGAAGCTTTCTTT
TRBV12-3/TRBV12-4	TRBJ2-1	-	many	CASIHLLGGENEQFF	TGTGCCAGCATCCACCTCCTAGGGGGGGAGAATGAGCAGTTCTTC
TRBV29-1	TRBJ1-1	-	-	CSVVARRNTEAFF	TGCAGCGTTGTAGCCCGACGGAACACTGAAGCTTTCTTT
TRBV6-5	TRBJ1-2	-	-	CASSYSPFYGYTF	TGTGCCAGCAGTTACTCTCCGTTCTATGGCTACACCTTC
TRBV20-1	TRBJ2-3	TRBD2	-	CSASGGASGDTQYF	TGCAGTGCAAGCGGGGGGGCGAGTGGAGATACGCAGTATTTT
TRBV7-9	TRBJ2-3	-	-	CASSLVGGETDTQYF	TGTGCCAGCAGCTTAGTAGGGGGAGAGACAGATACGCAGTATTTT
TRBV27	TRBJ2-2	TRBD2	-	CASSPTTSGVTGELFF	TGTGCCAGCAGTCCGACCACTAGCGGGGTCACCGGGGAGCTGTTTTTT
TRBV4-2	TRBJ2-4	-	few	CASNKNEDGIVSVIAKNIQYF	TGTGCCAGCAACAAAAATGAGGATGGCATTGTATCGGTTATAGCCAAAAACATTCAGTACTTC
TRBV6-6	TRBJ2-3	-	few	CASSDAPGRSSTDTQYF	TGTGCCAGCAGTGACGCCCCGGGACGATCTAGCACAGATACGCAGTATTTT
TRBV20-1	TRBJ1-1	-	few	CSAREESTRGTEAFF	TGCAGTGCTAGAGAGGAGTCCACCCGCGGCACTGAAGCTTTCTTT
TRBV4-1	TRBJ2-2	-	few	CASSQDPLGANTGELFF	TGCGCCAGCAGCCAAGATCCGTTAGGGGCGAACACCGGGGAGCTGTTTTTT
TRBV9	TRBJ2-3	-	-	CASSVAPAVPDTQYF	TGTGCCAGCAGCGTAGCTCCAGCGGTGCCAGATACGCAGTATTTT
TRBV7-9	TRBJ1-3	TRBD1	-	CASSPPSGQGAGNTIYF	TGTGCCAGCAGCCCACCGTCGGGACAGGGGGCTGGAAACACCATATATTTT